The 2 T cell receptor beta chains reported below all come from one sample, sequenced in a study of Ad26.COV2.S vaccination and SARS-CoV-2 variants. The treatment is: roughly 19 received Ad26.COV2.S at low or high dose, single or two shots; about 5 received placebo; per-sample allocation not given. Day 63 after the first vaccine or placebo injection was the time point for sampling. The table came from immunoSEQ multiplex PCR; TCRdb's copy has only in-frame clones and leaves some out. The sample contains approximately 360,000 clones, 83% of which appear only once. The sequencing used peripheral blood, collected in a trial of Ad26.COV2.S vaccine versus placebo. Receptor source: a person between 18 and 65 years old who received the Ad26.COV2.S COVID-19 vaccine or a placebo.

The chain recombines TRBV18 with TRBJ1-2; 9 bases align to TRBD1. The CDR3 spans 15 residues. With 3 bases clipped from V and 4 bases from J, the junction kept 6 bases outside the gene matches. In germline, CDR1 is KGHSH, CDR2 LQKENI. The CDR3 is CASSPRQGDVYGYTF. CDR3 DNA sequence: TGTGCCAGCTCACCCAGACAGGGGGATGTCTATGGCTACACCTTC.

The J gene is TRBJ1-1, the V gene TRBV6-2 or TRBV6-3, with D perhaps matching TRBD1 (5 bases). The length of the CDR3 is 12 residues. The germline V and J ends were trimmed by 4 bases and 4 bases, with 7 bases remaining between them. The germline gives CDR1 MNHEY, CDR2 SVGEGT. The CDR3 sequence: CASSWRGTEAFF. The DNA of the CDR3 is TGTGCCAGCAGTTGGAGGGGCACTGAAGCTTTCTTT.